This TCR beta chain derives from a study of OX40 agonist ivuxolimab in advanced cancers. At the level of the study: Past anti-PD-1, anti-PD-L1 or anti-CTLA-4 therapy was accepted, and approximately 40% had received some.

Clones were read by immunoSEQ multiplex PCR, and TCRdb kept only the in-frame ones, dropping some. This table holds 40,000 to 45,000 clones, just under 90% found once. General observations from the study: In general, CD8+ T cells held more expanded clones than CD4+ did, on average. Nonresponders included some who also had low normalized T-cell clonal expansion.

The CDR3 extends over 18 amino acids. Germline values: CDR1 MDHEN, CDR2 SYDVKM. Germline trimming cut 6 bases from V and 0 bases from J; bases unmatched to any gene: 13. About this clone: What it binds is not known.

Autoimmune disease history or systemic immunosuppression led to patients being barred. The clonotype was recovered from an adult with an advanced solid tumor such as melanoma, head and neck, liver or kidney cancer. The chain uses TRBV28 and TRBJ1-1; the match to TRBD1 covers 10 bases. The material sequenced was CD4+ or CD8+ T cells sorted from blood, taken in a trial of the OX40 agonist ivuxolimab. The chain's CDR3 is CASRDAGDRGLLNTEAFF. DNA of the CDR3: TGTGCCAGCAGGGACGCCGGGGACAGGGGTCTTCTGAACACTGAAGCTTTCTTT.